Shown below are 31 T cell receptor beta chains from a single sample sequenced in a study of blood T cell repertoires in COVID-19. Assay used: immunoSEQ multiplex PCR; TCRdb lists only in-frame clones, some missing. This sample has 250,000 to 350,000 clones, with more than 80% found just once. Sequenced material: PBMCs or T cells enriched from blood (not recorded which). The receptors were gathered from a woman in her thirties who had recovered from COVID-19.

Written as DNA, the CDR3 is TGTGCCAGCAAAGGGGCAATGGGCACTGAAGCTTTCTTT. It codes for CASKGAMGTEAFF. V is TRBV11-2 and J is TRBJ1-1; a possible D gene is TRBD1 (5 bases). V lost 7 bases to trimming and J lost 4 bases, with 13 bases between them. Per germline, CDR1 SGHAT and CDR2 FQNNGV. The length of the CDR3 is 13 residues.

This clone occurred once. V usage is TRBV28 and J usage is TRBJ2-1; D perhaps matches TRBD1 (7 bases). The CDR3 runs 14 residues. V gave up 6 bases and J gave up 3 bases, with 12 bases separating them. Per germline, CDR1 MDHEN and CDR2 SYDVKM. The DNA of the CDR3 is TGTGCCAGCAGAGGAGGGGGCCTCTACAATGAGCAGTTCTTC. Translated, it gives CASRGGGLYNEQFF. The full variable domain, completed using reference TRBV28 and TRBJ2-1, is DVKVTQSSRYLVKRTGEKVFLECVQDMDHENMFWYRQDPGLGLRLIYFSYDVKMKEKGDIPEGYSVSREKKERFSLILESASTNQTSMYLCASRGGGLYNEQFFGPGTRLTVL.

The genes are TRBV19 and TRBJ2-3; TRBD1 agrees at 7 bases. CDR3 length: 14 residues. Germline V gives CDR1 LNHDA, CDR2 SQIVND (reference sequence). V trimming: 7 bases; J trimming: 10 bases; junction bases outside the gene matches: 14. The CDR3 coding sequence is TGTGCCAGTAAAGCGGACAGGCCCGGAGCGGCGCAGTATTTT. Encoded protein: CASKADRPGAAQYF.

The V call is TRBV5-1, the J call TRBJ1-6; 12 bases match TRBD1. The trim removed 4 bases at V and 13 bases at J, leaving 6 bases unmatched. Germline CDR1 SGHRS, CDR2 YFSETQ. The CDR3 has 14 residues. The CDR3, as DNA: TGCGCCAGCAGCCAGGGACAGGGGGCCCTTCCCCTCCACTTT. Protein product: CASSQGQGALPLHF.

The V and J genes are TRBV7-8 and TRBJ2-7; 10 bases line up with TRBD2. Losses at the gene ends were 1 base for V and 5 bases for J; bases not matched to a gene: 5. This CDR3 spans 15 amino acids. CDR1 and CDR2 from the germline V gene are SGHVS and FQNEAQ. The CDR3 DNA reads TGTGCCAGCAGCTTAGTTCGACTAGCGGGTAACGAGCAGTACTTC. Translated, it gives CASSLVRLAGNEQYF.

V usage is TRBV5-5 and J usage is TRBJ2-1; 12 bases align to TRBD2. V dropped 2 bases and J dropped 9; count of bases not matched to a gene: 6. Germline loops: CDR1 SGHKS, CDR2 YYEKEE (reference sequence). The CDR3 totals 15 residues. The CDR3 is CASSLGTSGSSEQFF. As DNA, the CDR3 is TGTGCCAGCAGCTTAGGGACTAGCGGGTCTAGTGAGCAGTTCTTC.

The CDR3 sequence is CAISDPLAESSYEQYF. In nucleotides, the CDR3 is TGTGCCATCAGTGACCCTCTAGCGGAGAGCTCCTACGAGCAGTACTTC. The V and J genes are TRBV10-3 and TRBJ2-7, with 7 bases lining up with TRBD2. The CDR3 consists of 16 residues. Germline values: CDR1 ENHRY, CDR2 SYGVKD. The V and J ends lost 3 bases and 0 bases, in that order; junction bases with no gene match: 8.

V usage is TRBV4-3 and J usage is TRBJ2-1, with D possibly TRBD2 on 7 matching bases. V lost 0 bases and J lost 5, with 11 bases in between. This CDR3 contains 15 residues. CDR1 LGHNA and CDR2 YSLEER come from the germline V gene. This CDR3 reads CASSQDRGGDNEQFF. In DNA, the CDR3 is TGCGCCAGCAGCCAAGATAGAGGGGGGGACAATGAGCAGTTCTTC.

The chain recombines TRBV4-3 with TRBJ2-3, with TRBD2 matching 7 bases. Germline trimming cut 1 base from V and 5 bases from J; bases unmatched to any gene: 3. The CDR3 consists of 14 residues. The germline V gene has CDR1 LGHNA and CDR2 YSLEER. The CDR3 nucleotides read TGCGCCAGCAGCCAAGGGCGGGAGTTAGATACGCAGTATTTT. Its protein product is CASSQGRELDTQYF.

The genes are TRBV5-1 and TRBJ2-3; D is unresolved. The CDR3 covers 12 residues. The V gene's germline CDR1 is SGHRS and CDR2 YFSETQ. V was cut by 0 bases and J by 9 bases, with 8 bases left in between. CDR3 DNA sequence: TGCGCCAGCAGCTTGGAGGCCGGGACGCAGTATTTT. It is translated as CASSLEAGTQYF.

This clone turned up a few times. Other nucleotide sequences from this sample produce the same CDR3. The chain is built from TRBV30 and TRBJ2-3, with 8 bases fitting TRBD2. Germline assignment: CDR1 GTSNPN and CDR2 SVGIG (reference sequence). This CDR3 spans 13 amino acids. Trimming at V came to 4 bases and at J to 0 bases, leaving 0 bases not matched to a gene. The CDR3: CAWTSGSTDTQYF. In DNA form, the CDR3 reads TGTGCCTGGACTAGCGGGAGCACAGATACGCAGTATTTT.

The V gene is TRBV5-6, the J gene TRBJ2-1; no clear D gene. The length of the CDR3 is 15 residues. V lost 4 bases and J lost 3, with 14 bases in between. The germline V gene has CDR1 SGHDT and CDR2 YYEEEE. This chain's CDR3 is CASSQRQMGYNEQFF. CDR3 nucleotides: TGTGCCAGCAGCCAGAGGCAGATGGGCTACAATGAGCAGTTCTTC.

Here the CDR3 DNA reads TGTGCCACCAGTGATGGGACAGGATATAGCAATCAGCCCCAGCATTTT. Its translation: CATSDGTGYSNQPQHF. V usage is TRBV24-1 and J usage is TRBJ1-5; 8 nucleotides align to TRBD1. There are 16 residues in the CDR3. The V and J ends lost 3 bases and 0 bases, in that order; junction bases with no gene match: 3. Looked up from germline, CDR1 is KGHDR and CDR2 is SFDVKD.

The chain carries TRBV28 and TRBJ2-2; a possible D gene is TRBD1 (6 bases). Germline CDR1 reads MDHEN; CDR2 reads SYDVKM. CDR3 length equals 17 residues. With 5 bases removed from V and 1 base from J, the gap between germline ends came to 17 bases. Here the CDR3 DNA reads TGTGCCAGCAGTATGCGGCAGGGGAGCCTGAACACCGGGGAGCTGTTTTTT. Encoded protein: CASSMRQGSLNTGELFF.

This chain connects TRBV3-1 (or the pseudogene TRBV3-2) to TRBJ2-7, with no clear D. From germline, CDR1 is LGHDT and CDR2 YNNKEL (reference sequence). Trimming took 0 bases from V and 3 from J, leaving 9 bases between them. The CDR3 length is 14 residues. The CDR3 DNA follows: TGTGCCAGCAGCCAAGACAGTACGGGCTACGAGCAGTACTTC. It is translated as CASSQDSTGYEQYF.

The chain employs TRBV5-4 and TRBJ2-3; 9 positions match TRBD2. Germline trimming cut 4 bases from V and 2 bases from J; bases unmatched to any gene: 17. The CDR3 covers 19 residues. CDR1 and CDR2 (germline): SGHNT, YYREEE (reference sequence). CDR3 sequence reads: CASSRGPSGALDYTDTQYF. CDR3 coding DNA: TGTGCCAGCAGCCGGGGGCCTAGCGGGGCGCTAGACTACACAGATACGCAGTATTTT.

The chain combines TRBV7-9 with TRBJ1-5; 8 bases are a match to TRBD1. The CDR3 has 15 amino acids. With V trimmed by 5 bases and J by 9 bases, 12 bases remained unmatched. Germline-derived CDR1 and CDR2 are SEHNR and FQNEAQ (reference sequence). The CDR3 loop reads CASSAGDRTVAPQHF. For the CDR3, the DNA is TGTGCCAGCAGCGCTGGGGACAGGACCGTGGCGCCCCAGCATTTT.

V gene TRBV5-1 combines with J gene TRBJ2-7, with no clear D. The germline gives CDR1 SGHRS, CDR2 YFSETQ. Trimming stripped 0 bases from V and 6 bases from J, with 10 bases between. CDR3 length: 13 amino acids. The CDR3 protein is CASSLGLQTEQYF. The DNA of the CDR3 is TGCGCCAGCAGCTTGGGCCTACAGACCGAGCAGTACTTC.

V is TRBV6-5 and J is TRBJ1-4; 7 bases line up with TRBD1. Germline values: CDR1 MNHEY, CDR2 SVGAGI. This CDR3 is built from 14 residues. With 5 bases clipped from V and 4 bases from J, the junction kept 4 bases outside the gene matches. Written as DNA, the CDR3 is TGTGCCAGCAGTAACGACAGGGATAATGAAAAACTGTTTTTT. It encodes CASSNDRDNEKLFF.

V and J are TRBV15 and TRBJ1-1; D perhaps matches TRBD1 (5 bases). The CDR3 consists of 14 residues. Germline CDR1 and CDR2: LNHNV and YYDKDF (reference sequence). V was clipped by 0 bases and J by 4 bases, with 9 bases between them. CDR3 protein: CATSRDHGATEAFF. For the CDR3, the DNA is TGTGCCACCAGCAGAGATCATGGGGCCACTGAAGCTTTCTTT.

This sequence joins TRBV5-1 and TRBJ2-1; 8 bases are shared with TRBD2. CDR1 is SGHRS and CDR2 is YFSETQ in the germline V gene. CDR3 length equals 16 residues. With V trimmed by 3 bases and J by 7 bases, 12 bases remained unmatched. The CDR3 nucleotides read TGCGCCAGCAGCTCAGGCCTAGCGGGTGCTTGGAATGAGCAGTTCTTC. Amino acids: CASSSGLAGAWNEQFF.

This chain uses TRBV6-5 with TRBJ2-5, with 10 bases matching TRBD1. Trimming took 7 bases from V and 5 from J; bases not matched to a gene: 7. The CDR3 covers 14 residues. Germline V gene data show CDR1 as MNHEY and CDR2 as SVGAGI. Here the CDR3 DNA reads TGTGCCAGCATTGGGGACAGGGGAAGTGAGACCCAGTACTTC. Translating gives CASIGDRGSETQYF.

V gene TRBV6-5 combines with J gene TRBJ1-4; perhaps TRBD1 as D (5 bases). Germline V CDR1 and CDR2: MNHEY, SVGAGI. The CDR3 sequence is 13 residues long. The V and J ends lost 6 bases and 5 bases respectively, with 10 bases between them. For the CDR3, the DNA is TGTGCCAGCAGATCAGGGTTAAATGAAAAACTGTTTTTT. Its protein product is CASRSGLNEKLFF.

The CDR3 DNA follows: TGTGCCAGCTCCGTCGGGACAGGGGCTTCACCCCTCCACTTT. Translated, it gives CASSVGTGASPLHF. The chain uses TRBV18 and TRBJ1-6; 10 bases agree with TRBD1. The CDR3 contains 14 residues. CDR1 and CDR2 from the germline V gene are KGHSH and LQKENI. V lost 6 bases, J lost 9 bases, and 5 bases stayed unmatched.

This clone was recorded once. The V and J genes are TRBV28 and TRBJ1-1; D gene uncertain. The CDR3 has 15 residues. From germline, CDR1 is MDHEN and CDR2 SYDVKM. Trimming stripped 4 bases from V and 2 bases from J, with 14 bases between. The CDR3 nucleotides read TGTGCCAGCAGTTCCCCCGTTACTTATAACACTGAAGCTTTCTTT. Its protein is CASSSPVTYNTEAFF.

This chain links TRBV29-1 with TRBJ2-1, with 8 bases fitting TRBD2. V dropped 4 bases and J dropped 7; count of bases not matched to a gene: 12. Germline V gene sequence: CDR1 SQVTM, CDR2 ANQGSEA. The CDR3 contains 15 residues. The CDR3 DNA follows: TGCAGCGTTGTAATAGGGAAGCGGGAGACGAATGAGCAGTTCTTC. As protein: CSVVIGKRETNEQFF.

This clone was recorded once. This chain uses TRBV30 with TRBJ2-1; perhaps TRBD1 as D (6 bases). The CDR3 extends over 13 amino acids. Germline V gives CDR1 GTSNPN, CDR2 SVGIG (reference sequence). The ends were cut back, 3 bases at V and 7 bases at J, with 13 bases in the middle. The chain's CDR3 is CAWSAQGVNEQFF. The CDR3, as DNA: TGTGCCTGGAGCGCACAGGGTGTAAATGAGCAGTTCTTC.

V is TRBV15 and J is TRBJ2-5, with 8 positions matching TRBD2. V lost 0 bases and J lost 3; bases outside the gene matches: 9. This CDR3 has 17 residues. The germline V gene has CDR1 LNHNV and CDR2 YYDKDF (reference sequence). This CDR3 reads CATSREYGPAGEETQYF. The CDR3 coding sequence is TGTGCCACCAGCAGAGAATACGGTCCAGCGGGGGAAGAGACCCAGTACTTC. The entire variable domain, with the rest obtained from reference TRBV15 and TRBJ2-5, is as follows: DAMVIQNPRYQVTQFGKPVTLSCSQTLNHNVMYWYQQKSSQAPKLLFHYYDKDFNNEADTPDNFQSRRPNTSFCFLDIRSPGLGDTAMYLCATSREYGPAGEETQYFGPGTRLLVL.

The V gene is TRBV21-1, the J gene TRBJ2-7; whether TRBD1, the table's D call, matches the DNA was not checked. TRBV21-1 is a recognized pseudogene. This CDR3 has 16 residues. The DNA for the CDR3 is TGTGCCAGCAGCACCCAAGCACGGGACAGGATGTACGAGCAGTACTTC. Its protein product is CASSTQARDRMYEQYF.

The gene calls are TRBV5-1 and TRBJ2-7; TRBD1 matches 11 bases. CDR1 and CDR2 from the germline V gene are SGHRS and YFSETQ. Losses at the gene ends were 2 bases for V and 6 bases for J; bases not matched to a gene: 4. CDR3 length equals 14 residues. The CDR3 nucleotides are TGCGCCAGCAGCTTTGGGGGACAGGGGGGCGAGCAGTACTTC. Translation: CASSFGGQGGEQYF.

This rearrangement joins TRBV2 to TRBJ1-2, with 11 bases aligning to TRBD1. Losses at the gene ends were 3 bases for V and 7 bases for J; bases not matched to a gene: 7. The CDR3 is 15 residues long. Germline loops: CDR1 SNHLY, CDR2 FYNNEI. Written as DNA, the CDR3 is TGTGCCAGCAGTGAGCGGACAGGGGGCACCGGTGGCTACACCTTC. This translates into CASSERTGGTGGYTF. The full variable domain, its missing parts supplied by reference TRBV2 and TRBJ1-2, is EPEVTQTPSHQVTQMGQEVILRCVPISNHLYFYWYRQILGQKVEFLVSFYNNEISEKSEIFDDQFSVERPDGSNFTLKIRSTKLEDSAMYFCASSERTGGTGGYTFGSGTRLTVV.